This T cell receptor beta chain was recorded in a study of shared clonotypes between healthy human individuals. Study at large: The plates for each donor numbered three CD4 naive, three CD4 memory, two CD8 naive and one CD8 memory.

This clone was counted ten times or more. CDR1 is SNHLY and CDR2 is FYNNEI in the germline V gene. V gave up 8 bases and J gave up 3 bases, with 7 bases separating them. This CDR3 spans 11 amino acids. Clones were read by immunoSEQ multiplex PCR, and TCRdb kept only the in-frame ones, dropping some. The sample lists some 240,000 clones, 60% to 80% seen once, with approximately 12% in the top ten. The sequence was obtained from a man aged 25 to 40 in good health. J is TRBJ2-5 and V is TRBV2; TRBD1 is a possible D gene (5 bases). Sequenced sample: memory CD4+ T cells sorted from blood. Subset specified: CD45RA-negative fraction. The CDR3 protein is CASCREETQYF. In DNA form, the CDR3 reads TGTGCCAGCTGCAGGGAAGAGACCCAGTACTTC.